The next 17 T cell receptor beta chains were all read from a single sample in a study of PD-L1 blockade in urothelial cancer. Measured with immunoSEQ multiplex PCR; TCRdb has only the in-frame clones, and not every one. There are roughly 87,000 clones in the sample; 75% to 90% occur only once, and over 5% lies in the top ten. The sample here was PBMCs, taken around atezolizumab (anti-PD-L1) treatment. All receptors derive from a woman in her sixties or seventies with urothelial cancer.

V gene TRBV30 combines with J gene TRBJ2-5; 7 positions match TRBD2. After removal of 2 bases from V and 5 bases from J, the junction contained 17 bases not matched to a gene. CDR3 length: 17 amino acids. Germline values: CDR1 GTSNPN, CDR2 SVGIG (reference sequence). The CDR3 spells CAWSPRFYPAGSETQYF. DNA of the CDR3: TGTGCCTGGAGTCCCCGTTTCTACCCAGCGGGAAGTGAGACCCAGTACTTC. The full variable domain, with the rest looked up from reference TRBV30 and TRBJ2-5, is SQTIHQWPATLVQPVGSPLSLECTVEGTSNPNLYWYRQAAGRGLQLLFYSVGIGQISSEVPQNLSASRPQDRQFILSSKKLLLSDSGFYLCAWSPRFYPAGSETQYFGPGTRLLVL.

This chain joins TRBV28 and TRBJ2-1; 11 bases fit TRBD2. V dropped 2 bases and J dropped 12; count of bases not matched to a gene: 15. Germline loops: CDR1 MDHEN, CDR2 SYDVKM. The CDR3 runs 17 residues. The DNA for the CDR3 is TGTGCCAGCAGTTTAACTAGCGGGAGCGACCAACCTTGGGGGCAGTTCTTC. Encoded protein: CASSLTSGSDQPWGQFF.

In its sample, this clone was seen once. The V and J genes are TRBV27 and TRBJ1-1; D is undetermined. Trimming left V 7 bases short and J 1 base short, with 10 bases between. Per germline, CDR1 MNHEY and CDR2 SMNVEV (reference sequence). The CDR3 contains 13 residues. The CDR3 coding sequence is TGTGCCAGCACCAGTGGGAGGAACACTGAAGCTTTCTTT. Amino acids: CASTSGRNTEAFF.

The chain couples TRBV7-3 to TRBJ2-2, with D possibly matching TRBD2 (6 bases). CDR1 and CDR2 (germline): SGHTA, FQGTGA. The V end lost 5 bases, the J end lost 3 bases, and 16 bases lay between the germline ends. The CDR3 is 16 amino acids. The CDR3 is CASSPGLGLDTGELFF. DNA of the CDR3: TGTGCCAGCAGCCCGGGGCTGGGACTCGACACCGGGGAGCTGTTTTTT. Looking up the rest from reference TRBV7-3 and TRBJ2-2 gives the full variable domain: GAGVSQTPSNKVTEKGKYVELRCDPISGHTALYWYRQSLGQGPEFLIYFQGTGAADDSGLPNDRFFAVRPEGSVSTLKIQRTERGDSAVYLCASSPGLGLDTGELFFGEGSRLTVL.

In its sample, this clone was seen a few times. This chain uses TRBV5-1 with TRBJ2-2; TRBD1 is a possible D gene (6 bases). V lost 1 base and J 2 bases, leaving 18 bases between the germline ends. Germline CDR1 reads SGHRS; CDR2 reads YFSETQ. CDR3 size: 18 residues. The CDR3 DNA reads TGCGCCAGCAGCTTGAGGAGCCGGACAGTCTTCAACACCGGGGAGCTGTTTTTT. Residues: CASSLRSRTVFNTGELFF.

The chain couples TRBV28 to TRBJ2-3; 8 nucleotides agree with TRBD2. Trimming cost V 4 bases and J 4 bases; bases outside gene matches: 10. Per germline, CDR1 MDHEN and CDR2 SYDVKM. The CDR3 runs 16 residues. CDR3 nucleotides: TGTGCCAGCAGTTCAAGGGATAGCGGGGCTCCAGATACGCAGTATTTT. The encoded protein is CASSSRDSGAPDTQYF.

The chain joins TRBV28 to TRBJ1-5; D is perhaps TRBD1 (6 bases). This CDR3 is 13 amino acids long. Germline-derived CDR1 and CDR2 are MDHEN and SYDVKM. Trimming took off 6 bases at V and 7 bases at J, with 13 bases between the two ends. DNA of the CDR3: TGTGCCAGCAGCACAGGGTTGCGCCAGCCCCAGCATTTT. This gives the protein CASSTGLRQPQHF.

This clone was detected a few times. The rearrangement joins TRBV4-1 to TRBJ2-7; 13 bases are shared with TRBD2. The V gene's germline CDR1 is MGHRA and CDR2 YSYEKL. The CDR3 totals 16 residues. Trimming cost V 4 bases and J 4 bases; bases outside gene matches: 7. The CDR3 region is CASSRGLAGDQYEQYF. CDR3 in DNA: TGCGCCAGCAGCCGCGGACTAGCGGGAGATCAGTACGAGCAGTACTTC.

This chain joins TRBV5-6 and TRBJ2-1; D is unresolved. Between the trimmed V and J ends, which lost 1 base and 1 base, there was a span of 12 bases. There are 16 residues in the CDR3. Germline assignment: CDR1 SGHDT and CDR2 YYEEEE. The CDR3 here is CASSLLGGTSYNEQFF. The CDR3 region has the DNA TGTGCCAGCAGCTTGTTAGGCGGCACTTCCTACAATGAGCAGTTCTTC. Using reference TRBV5-6 and TRBJ2-1 for the parts outside the CDR3, the full variable domain is DAGVTQSPTHLIKTRGQQVTLRCSPKSGHDTVSWYQQALGQGPQFIFQYYEEEERQRGNFPDRFSGHQFPNYSSELNVNALLLGDSALYLCASSLLGGTSYNEQFFGPGTRLTVL.

The V gene is TRBV23-1, the J gene TRBJ1-1, with 12 bases matching TRBD1. TRBV23-1 is an open reading frame, and its role is uncertain. The CDR3 extends over 18 amino acids. V dropped 5 bases and J dropped 3; count of bases not matched to a gene: 13. DNA of the CDR3: TGCGCCAGCAGTAAGAACCGGGACAGGGGGCAAGTTTACACTGAAGCTTTCTTT. Protein: CASSKNRDRGQVYTEAFF.

The gene calls are TRBV7-9 and TRBJ2-1; 11 bases fit TRBD2. The germline CDR1 and CDR2 sequences are SEHNR and FQNEAQ (reference sequence). V dropped 5 bases and J dropped 12; count of bases not matched to a gene: 12. The CDR3 is 15 amino acids. The CDR3 DNA reads TGTGCCAGCAGCCAAACGGGGCTAGCGGGAGGCGTGCAGTTCTTC. Translating it yields CASSQTGLAGGVQFF.

CDR3 in amino acids: CASSLGASTNTGELFF. As DNA, the CDR3 is TGCGCCAGCAGCTTGGGAGCGAGTACGAACACCGGGGAGCTGTTTTTT. The rearrangement joins TRBV5-1 to TRBJ2-2, with unresolved D. The germline V gene encodes CDR1 SGHRS and CDR2 YFSETQ. This CDR3 comprises 16 residues. V lost 0 bases and J lost 0, with 9 bases in between.

V is TRBV5-1 and J is TRBJ2-5; D might be TRBD2 (6 bases). There are 14 residues in the CDR3. The ends were cut back, 4 bases at V and 2 bases at J, with 12 bases in the middle. The germline CDR1 and CDR2 sequences are SGHRS and YFSETQ. The chain's CDR3 is CASSGGTLQETQYF. The CDR3 DNA reads TGCGCCAGCAGCGGCGGGACTCTGCAAGAGACCCAGTACTTC.

The chain's CDR3 is CASSLLQGVEKLFF. In DNA form, the CDR3 reads TGTGCCAGCAGCTTATTACAGGGGGTTGAAAAACTGTTTTTT. This rearrangement joins TRBV7-2 to TRBJ1-4; TRBD1 matches at 8 bases. The germline V gene has CDR1 SGHTA and CDR2 FQGNSA. This CDR3 has 14 amino acids. V shed 2 bases, J shed 7 bases, and the junction held 3 bases outside the gene matches.

This chain uses TRBV30 with TRBJ1-4; D is undetermined. The CDR3 length is 13 residues. Germline CDR1 reads GTSNPN; CDR2 reads SVGIG (reference sequence). V gave up 1 base and J gave up 4 bases, with 7 bases separating them. The CDR3 region is CAWSAHFNEKLFF. The CDR3 DNA is TGTGCCTGGAGTGCCCACTTTAATGAAAAACTGTTTTTT.

The chain couples TRBV28 to TRBJ2-1; D perhaps matches TRBD2 (6 bases). The CDR3 loop spans 14 amino acids. V gave up 6 bases and J gave up 8 bases, with 17 bases separating them. Germline CDR1 reads MDHEN; CDR2 reads SYDVKM. This CDR3 is CASRYYRGLYEQFF. In DNA, the CDR3 is TGTGCCAGCAGATACTACCGGGGACTCTATGAGCAGTTCTTC.

The V and J genes are TRBV18 and TRBJ1-5; no clear D gene. Trimming took off 1 base at V and 1 base at J, with 8 bases between the two ends. Germline CDR1 is KGHSH and CDR2 is LQKENI. There are 15 residues in the CDR3. CDR3 DNA: TGTGCCAGCTCACCACGGTCAGTAAGCAATCAGCCCCAGCATTTT. As protein: CASSPRSVSNQPQHF.